This TCR beta chain was found in a study of blood T cell repertoires in COVID-19 (dated by TCRdb to about 2020). For context, the study as a whole: Samples covering the acute and convalescent phases of COVID-19 were provided by collaborators in the United States, Italy and Spain. Samples were obtained from the ongoing ImmuneRACE study (first 160 participants) and from some 1,200 subjects provided by 6 global collaborators. The dataset comprised deeply sampled blood TCRbeta repertoires from subjects exposed to, actively infected with, or recovered from COVID-19. The repertoires were released in a freely available public database intended as a resource for research on the immune response to SARS-CoV-2. A de-identified subject ID, COVID-19 status, age in years and sex were almost always included in the sample metadata. The material from the prospective study consisted of cDNA or gDNA derived from T cells, B-cell-depleted T cells, or PBMCs. Where available, HLA class I and class II types were obtained from metadata supplied by the sample provider rather than from assay-based typing.

About this clone itself: There is no known antigen for this receptor. Base qualities are missing; no much larger clone stands one base away.

CDR1 and CDR2, per the germline V gene, are SGHAT and FQNNGV. The junction shows trimming of 4 bases on V and 6 bases on J, plus 15 bases between the germline ends. Its CDR3 holds 15 amino acids, cysteine through phenylalanine. Here the CDR3 DNA is all that survives: 45 bases in frame from base 1. Participants in the prospective study were aged roughly 18 to 90 years, lived in 20 to 25 United States geographic areas, and enrolled through a virtual design. In the prospective study, participants were assigned to cohorts based on the clinical history participants reported in a screening survey and a study questionnaire. In the prospective study, mobile phlebotomists collected whole blood, serum and a nasopharyngeal or oropharyngeal swab from each participant. Over a roughly 2-month period, participants in the prospective study had the option of providing additional blood draws and questionnaires. Blood samples from the prospective study were shipped frozen or at room temperature prior to DNA extraction.

Broad study findings and their caveats: How much clinical and demographic metadata was included differed by source and by participant, and the metadata was provided uncurated.

The immunoSEQ Assay, a bias-controlled multiplex PCR, was used to amplify TCRbeta CDR3 regions from genomic DNA. Under the source paper's analysis protocol: The number of nucleated cells in each sample was estimated by amplification of reference gene primers within the assay. To quantify the absolute abundance of each unique TCRbeta CDR3 rearrangement, sequence reads were collapsed and filtered. For each sample, productive Simpson clonality was calculated as the square root of Simpson's diversity index across productive rearrangements. This is the immuneACCESS table as TCRdb keeps it, with only in-frame sequences that have V and J called. A part of the clones is gone; compared with another copy, unresolved V genes explain less than half, and the rest is unexplained. V, J and clone size are taken as reported in that table, and D and trimming were inferred from the DNA itself. The sample includes 210,000 or so clones, with about 84% observed a single time. The top ten hold around 4% of the sample.

The rearranged chain carries TRBV11-2 and TRBJ2-2; the D gene identity is not certain. The receptor was isolated from a young man with acute COVID-19. Sequenced sample: PBMCs or T cells enriched from blood (not recorded which). In nucleotides, the sequence is TGTGCCAGCAGCTCCCGGGTCCCTGCCCCCGGGGAGCTGTTTTTT. Its amino acids are CASSSRVPAPGELFF. The CDR3 plus the reference TRBV11-2 and TRBJ2-2 genes for the other parts give the full variable domain: EAGVAQSPRYKIIEKRQSVAFWCNPISGHATLYWYQQILGQGPKLLIQFQNNGVVDDSQLPKDRFSAERLKGVDSTLKIQPAKLEDSAVYLCASSSRVPAPGELFFGEGSRLTVL.